This T cell receptor beta chain was obtained from a study of T cell repertoires in cytomegalovirus infection (dated by TCRdb to between 2019 and 2020). The study in broad terms: Because public TCR beta signatures pointed to carriage of CMV infection together with the matching HLA type, the HLA type of each donor mattered for the analysis. Points the paper makes about the study in general: Cumulative frequency of public TCR beta family members discriminated carriers of CMV infection plus the relevant HLA type in this cohort and an independent roughly 320-donor cohort. The ex vivo response was dominated by HLA-C-restricted CMV-specific TCR beta clonotypes, which also provided the single most frequent clonotype in two of eight donors.

This clonotype was recorded at least ten times. No cognate antigen has been identified for it. Per-base quality was not reported, and no clone a single base away is much larger than it. The sequencer was an Illumina HiSeq 1500. TCRdb reprocessed the public reads (quality trimming at Q25 with fastp, clone calling with MiXCR) and kept in-frame beta chains. Entries that share a CDR3 protein sequence are merged under the most common genes and DNA. The table for this sample lists around 280,000 distinct CDR3 sequences; roughly a tenth of them were counted only once. Around 2.5% of the sample lies in the top ten. CDR1 and CDR2 (KGHSH, LQKENI) derive from the germline V gene. The trim is 6 bases for V and 7 bases for J, with a gap of 15 bases between the germline ends. The CDR3, from cysteine to phenylalanine, totals 13 residues. Left in the record is the CDR3 DNA by itself, 39 bases read in frame from the first base.

The sequence is built from TRBV18 and TRBJ1-1, with the D gene too uncertain to name. The TCR comes from a human donor in good health (CMV status not recorded). Some clones in this sample may be carry-over from other donors' samples. Sample: PBMCs. Here the CDR3 is given as CASSRHEEGEAFF. The DNA reads TGTGCCAGCTCCCGTCATGAGGAGGGTGAAGCTTTCTTT.